The source of this T cell receptor (beta chain) is a study of blood T cell repertoires in COVID-19 (dated by TCRdb to the early 2020s). With regard to the full study: The collaborator samples originated in the United States, Italy and Spain and spanned the acute and convalescent phases of COVID-19. The material from the prospective study consisted of cDNA or gDNA derived from T cells, B-cell-depleted T cells, or PBMCs. Subjects who had been exposed to COVID-19, were actively infected with it, or had recovered from it provided the deeply sampled blood TCRbeta repertoires that made up the dataset. The repertoires were made available in a free public database intended to serve as a resource for research on the immune response to SARS-CoV-2. The samples were drawn from the first 160 participants of the ongoing ImmuneRACE study and from about 1,200 subjects provided by 6 global collaborators. A de-identified subject ID, COVID-19 status, age in years and sex were almost always included in the sample metadata. HLA class I and class II types, where available, came from metadata supplied by the sample provider rather than from assay-based typing.

TCRbeta CDR3 regions were amplified from genomic DNA by means of the immunoSEQ Assay, a bias-controlled multiplex PCR. Regarding the original processing steps: The number of nucleated cells in each sample was estimated by amplification of reference gene primers within the assay. To quantify the absolute abundance of each unique TCRbeta CDR3 rearrangement, sequence reads were collapsed and filtered. For each sample, productive Simpson clonality was calculated by taking the square root of Simpson's diversity index across productive rearrangements. The clones in this table, taken by TCRdb from immuneACCESS, are in-frame only. Not every clone is retained; where verified, under half of the shortfall comes from an unresolved V gene, and the cause of the rest is unknown. The V and J calls and clone size were taken over from that table, and D and trimming were inferred from the DNA. The sample table lists 250,000 or so clones, 85% to 90% of them with a count of one. 6% to 9% of the sample rests with the top ten.

Whole blood was collected in K2EDTA tubes by collaborating institutions according to the institutions' own protocols. Collaborator samples were shipped for TCRbeta analysis as frozen whole blood, isolated PBMCs, or DNA extracted from either sample type. As encoded in the germline V gene, CDR1 is WSHSY while CDR2 is SAAADI. The CDR3 runs 13 amino acids, cysteine and phenylalanine included. This entry keeps only the CDR3 DNA: 39 bases, framed from base 1. V lost 9 bases and J lost 1 base, and the count of bases not matched to a germline gene is 5. Study-wide conclusions, independent of this receptor: The quantity of clinical and demographic metadata differed by source and by participant and was supplied without curation.

A word on this clone: Its antigen has not been determined. Base qualities were left out, and no much larger clone turns up one base away.

The source of this sequence is a woman in her seventies with active or convalescent COVID-19. The sample consisted of peripheral blood. This receptor chain uses TRBV10-2 and TRBJ2-7, and 8 junctional nucleotides match TRBD2. The CDR3 protein is CASRERGSYEQYF. The DNA sequence reads TGCGCCAGTCGAGAGCGGGGGTCCTACGAGCAGTACTTC.